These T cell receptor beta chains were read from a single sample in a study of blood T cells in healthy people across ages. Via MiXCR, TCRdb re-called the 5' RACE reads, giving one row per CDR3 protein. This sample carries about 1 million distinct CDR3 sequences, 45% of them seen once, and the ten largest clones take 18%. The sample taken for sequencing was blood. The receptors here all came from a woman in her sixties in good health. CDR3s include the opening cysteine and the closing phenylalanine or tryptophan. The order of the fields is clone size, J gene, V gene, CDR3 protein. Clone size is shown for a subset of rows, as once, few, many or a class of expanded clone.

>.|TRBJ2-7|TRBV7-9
CASSLLWDRAPYEQYF
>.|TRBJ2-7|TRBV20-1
CSASASAPYEQYF
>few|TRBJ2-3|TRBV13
CASSPGGTSGSAQYF
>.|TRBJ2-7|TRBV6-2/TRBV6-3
CASSSPTPDGQEGEQYF
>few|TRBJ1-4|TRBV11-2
CASSLEFGYGEKLFF
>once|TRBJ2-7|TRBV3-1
CASSFWDRTSGSFDEQYF
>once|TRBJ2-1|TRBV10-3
CAISRTSGSYNEQFF
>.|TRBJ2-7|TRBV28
CASSPRTSGRNYRYF
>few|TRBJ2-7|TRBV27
CASSPVGSYEQYF
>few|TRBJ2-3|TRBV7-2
CASIPDTQYF
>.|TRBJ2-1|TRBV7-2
CASSLIPASSYNEQFF
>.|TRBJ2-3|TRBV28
CASSLWGRSPLSTDTQYF
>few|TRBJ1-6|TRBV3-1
CASSRTTGGSSPLHF
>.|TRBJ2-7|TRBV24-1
CATSDLSGGRRNEQYF
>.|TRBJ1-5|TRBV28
CASSYPGYQPQHF
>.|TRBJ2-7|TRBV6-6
CASSPTTEQYF
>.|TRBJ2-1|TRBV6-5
CASSRSGGSDNEQFF
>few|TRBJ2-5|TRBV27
CASSLRGAQETQYF
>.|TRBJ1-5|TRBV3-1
CAGSLMDQPQHF
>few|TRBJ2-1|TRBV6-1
CASSIQGNEQFF
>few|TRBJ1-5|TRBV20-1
CSAEAVRASNQPQHF
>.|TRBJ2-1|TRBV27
CASSPTPSSYNEQFF
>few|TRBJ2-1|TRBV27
CASSFSTANEQFF
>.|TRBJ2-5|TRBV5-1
CASSLVASGRNEQYF
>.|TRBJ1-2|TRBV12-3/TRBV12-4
CASSFSGGSYGYTF
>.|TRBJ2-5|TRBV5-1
CASSIGQGQGQETQYF